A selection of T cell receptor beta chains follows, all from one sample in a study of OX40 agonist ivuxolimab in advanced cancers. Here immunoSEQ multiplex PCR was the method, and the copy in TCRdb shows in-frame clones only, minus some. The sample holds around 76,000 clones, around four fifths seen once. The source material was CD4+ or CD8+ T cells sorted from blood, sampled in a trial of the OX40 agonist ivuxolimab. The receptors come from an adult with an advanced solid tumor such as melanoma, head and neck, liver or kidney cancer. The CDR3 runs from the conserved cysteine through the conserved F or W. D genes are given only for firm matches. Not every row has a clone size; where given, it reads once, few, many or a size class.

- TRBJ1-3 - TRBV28 TGTGCCAGCACTCCTTGGTCCTTGGATTTCTCTGGAAACACCATATATTTT CASTPWSLDFSGNTIYF
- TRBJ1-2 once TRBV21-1 TGTGCCAGCAGCAACTCGCTCCAGTACTATGGCTACACCTTC CASSNSLQYYGYTF
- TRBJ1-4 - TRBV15 TGTGCCACCAGCAACCGGGGACACCTAAATGAAAAACTGTTTTTT CATSNRGHLNEKLFF
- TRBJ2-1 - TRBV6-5 TGTGCCAGCAGTTACTCGACCGGGGATGAGCAGTTCTTC CASSYSTGDEQFF
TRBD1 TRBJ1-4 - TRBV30 TGTGCCTGGAGGCCGGTGGGACAGGGAGAAGAAAAACTGTTTTTT CAWRPVGQGEEKLFF
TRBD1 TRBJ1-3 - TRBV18 TGTGCCAGCTCACCACCCGCCGGGACAGGGCCTGGAAACACCATATATTTT CASSPPAGTGPGNTIYF
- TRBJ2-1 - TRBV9 TGTGCCAGCACCTTAAATTGGAGGGGGGGGAATGAGCAGTTCTTC CASTLNWRGGNEQFF
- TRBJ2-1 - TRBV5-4 TGTGCCAGCAGCCCGAGGCAGGGAAATGAGCAGTTCTTC CASSPRQGNEQFF
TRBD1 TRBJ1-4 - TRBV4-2 TGTGCCAGCAGCCAAGGGCCGGGACAGCGTGAAAAACTGTTTTTT CASSQGPGQREKLFF
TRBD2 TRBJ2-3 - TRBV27 TGTGCCAGCAGTTTCCTAGCGGGAGCGACAGATACGCAGTATTTT CASSFLAGATDTQYF